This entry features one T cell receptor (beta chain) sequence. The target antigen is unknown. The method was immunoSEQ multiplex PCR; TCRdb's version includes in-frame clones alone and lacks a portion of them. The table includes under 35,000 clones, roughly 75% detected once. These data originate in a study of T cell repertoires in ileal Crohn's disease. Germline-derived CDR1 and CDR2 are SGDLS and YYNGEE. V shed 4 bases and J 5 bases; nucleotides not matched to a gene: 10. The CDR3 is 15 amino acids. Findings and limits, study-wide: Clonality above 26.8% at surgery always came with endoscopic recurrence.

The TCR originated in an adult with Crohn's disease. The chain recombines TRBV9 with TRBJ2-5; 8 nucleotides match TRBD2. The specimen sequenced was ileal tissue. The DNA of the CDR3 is TGTGCCAGCAGCCCGACTAGCGTCGCTCGGGAGACCCAGTACTTC. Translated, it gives CASSPTSVARETQYF.